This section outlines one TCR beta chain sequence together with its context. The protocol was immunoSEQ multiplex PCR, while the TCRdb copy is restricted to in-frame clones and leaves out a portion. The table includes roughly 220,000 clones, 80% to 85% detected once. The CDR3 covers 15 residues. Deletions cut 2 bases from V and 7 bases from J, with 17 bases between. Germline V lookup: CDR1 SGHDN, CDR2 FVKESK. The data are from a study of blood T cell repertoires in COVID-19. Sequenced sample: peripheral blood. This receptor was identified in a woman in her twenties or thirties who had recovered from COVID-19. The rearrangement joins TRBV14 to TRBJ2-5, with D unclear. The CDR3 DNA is TGTGCCAGCAGCCAATCTCGCTCCCCCGGCGGGACCCAGTACTTC. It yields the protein CASSQSRSPGGTQYF.